These T cell receptor beta chains were read from a single sample in a study of long-term antiretroviral therapy in people with HIV. The data were produced by immunoSEQ multiplex PCR, yet TCRdb's version contains in-frame clones alone and is incomplete. Of 20,000 to 25,000 clones in the sample, around 87% are singletons; the top ten hold 2.5% to 3.5%. Sequencing was performed on unsorted PBMCs, taken just under 2.7 years after starting antiretroviral therapy. Receptors were obtained from a woman between 45 and 65 years old with HIV. Both conserved end residues are part of each CDR3. D genes are given only for firm matches. Clone size is given for some rows only: seen once, a few or many times, or a class if the clone is expanded.

TRBJ2-2 - - TRBV11-3 TGTGCCAGCAGCTTAGTAGTCGGCGGGGAGCTGTTTTTT CASSLVVGGELFF
TRBJ1-1 - - TRBV25-1 TGTGCCAGCAGTGGGTCAGGAGGGAACACTGAAGCTTTCTTT CASSGSGGNTEAFF
TRBJ1-1 - - TRBV9 TGTGCCAGCAGCGTAAAGGAGTGGGATACAGGTCGGGGAACTGAAGCTTTCTTT CASSVKEWDTGRGTEAFF
TRBJ2-3 - - TRBV21-1 TGTGCCAGCAACTCAACGGCAGATACGCAGTATTTT CASNSTADTQYF
TRBJ2-3 - - TRBV28 TGTGCCAGCAGTAGGGCAGGGGGCACAGATACGCAGTATTTT CASSRAGGTDTQYF
TRBJ1-2 - - TRBV19 TGTGCCAGTAGTATTCAGCAGGGGAACTATGGCTACACCTTC CASSIQQGNYGYTF
TRBJ2-5 - - TRBV7-6 TGTGCCAGCAGCTTAGGGATATCCGAGACCCAGTACTTC CASSLGISETQYF
TRBJ1-5 TRBD1 - TRBV18 TGTGCCAGCTCACCAGGGACAGGCAATCAGCCCCAGCATTTT CASSPGTGNQPQHF
TRBJ1-3 - - TRBV19 TGTGCCAGTAGTCCAGGACATCTCTCTGGAAACACCATATATTTT CASSPGHLSGNTIYF
TRBJ2-7 - - TRBV13 TGTGCCAGCAGCTCCACATCCGGGACCTCCTACGAGCAGTACTTC CASSSTSGTSYEQYF
TRBJ2-5 - - TRBV18 TGTGCCAGCTCACCAGGCGAGACCCAGTACTTC CASSPGETQYF
TRBJ1-4 - - TRBV7-8 TGTGCCAGCAGCCCCTTGCTAGGGGTAGGTGAAAAACTGTTTTTT CASSPLLGVGEKLFF
TRBJ2-7 TRBD2 - TRBV5-6 TGTGCCAGCAGCTTGTTAGCGGGAGCGGGCGAGCAGTACTTC CASSLLAGAGEQYF
TRBJ2-7 - - TRBV4-1 TGCGCCAGCAGCCAAGGGGGGGTCCCCTACGAGCAGTACTTC CASSQGGVPYEQYF
TRBJ2-7 - - TRBV4-2 TGTGCCAGCAGCCAAGTACACGGGGATGTTCTCGAGCAGTACTTC CASSQVHGDVLEQYF
TRBJ2-7 - - TRBV28 TGTGCCAGCAGTTTACACTTATCTCTCGAAATATCCTACGAGCAGTACTTC CASSLHLSLEISYEQYF
TRBJ1-1 - - TRBV9 TGTGCCAGGGACGTGGGCGGCACTGAAGCTTTCTTT CARDVGGTEAFF
TRBJ1-2 - - TRBV7-6 TGTGCCAGCAGCTTCGATGAGTGGGGAATCTATGGCTACACCTTC CASSFDEWGIYGYTF
TRBJ1-1 - - TRBV5-4 TGTGCCAGCAGCCCAGGGAAGAGGACTGAAGCTTTCTTT CASSPGKRTEAFF
TRBJ2-5 TRBD1 - TRBV18 TGTGCCAGCTCACCCCTTTATGGACAGGAAGAGACCCAGTACTTC CASSPLYGQEETQYF
TRBJ1-5 TRBD1 - TRBV19 TGTGCCAGTAGTAACCCTCTCGGACAGGGCTCAAATCAGCCCCAGCATTTT CASSNPLGQGSNQPQHF
TRBJ2-7 - - TRBV4-1 TGCGCCAGCAGCCAAGGACAGACCTACGAGCAGTACTTC CASSQGQTYEQYF
TRBJ2-7 TRBD1 - TRBV25-1 TGTGCCAGCAGGAGAGGGACAGACCCCTCCTACGAGCAGTACTTC CASRRGTDPSYEQYF
TRBJ2-7 - - TRBV5-6 TGTGCCAGCAGCTTTCGGGGGACAGTCCTCCTATACGAGCAGTACTTC CASSFRGTVLLYEQYF
TRBJ2-7 TRBD2 - TRBV6-5 TGTGCCAGCGCCTCCGCCGGGACTAGCGGGATGGGGGACAACTTC CASASAGTSGMGDNF
TRBJ2-1 - - TRBV6-1 TGTGCCAGTGATAGTGGTTATACCAATGAGCAGTTCTTC CASDSGYTNEQFF
TRBJ2-3 - - TRBV4-1 TGCGCCAGCAGCCCAATACCTGGACCTCCTAGGGATACGCAGTATTTT CASSPIPGPPRDTQYF
TRBJ2-5 - once TRBV27 TGTGCCAGCAGCCTGAGGGGGGACGTGGTAGAGACCCAGTACTTC CASSLRGDVVETQYF
TRBJ2-3 TRBD2 - TRBV7-9 TGTGCCAGCAGCCAATATTTTAGCGGGAGGACGGCAGATACGCAGTATTTT CASSQYFSGRTADTQYF
TRBJ2-1 - - TRBV29-1 TGCAGCGTTGAAGATCGGGGGACTTTATACAATGAGCAGTTCTTC CSVEDRGTLYNEQFF
TRBJ2-4 - - TRBV11-3 TGTGCCAGCAGCTTAGATGAGGCGAACATTCAGTACTTC CASSLDEANIQYF
TRBJ2-1 TRBD2 once TRBV6-1 TGTGCCAGCACCCTCGGACTAGCGGGAGTTTATGAGCAGTTCTTC CASTLGLAGVYEQFF
TRBJ2-2 TRBD2 - TRBV28 TGTGCCAGCCGCGAGGGGTACGGGGGGAGAACCGGGGAGCTGTTTTTT CASREGYGGRTGELFF
TRBJ2-7 TRBD1 - TRBV13 TGCGCCAGCAGCGTATCCCCGGGACAGGGATCCGGCGAGCAGTACTTC CASSVSPGQGSGEQYF
TRBJ1-1 - - TRBV27 TGTGCCAGCAGTCTGCAGTCGGGAGAAGCTTTCTTT CASSLQSGEAFF